The sequence of this T cell receptor (beta chain) was determined in a study of identical twins. V lost 0 bases and J 8 bases, leaving 8 bases between the germline ends. Germline V gene data show CDR1 as MNHEY and CDR2 as SMNVEV (reference sequence). The CDR3 is 13 residues long. Study results and caveats: Within cord blood, abundant beta clonotypes carried fewer insertions, but memory repertoires showed no such trend. The study found excess low generation probability among twin-shared out-of-frame alpha sequences.

Each CDR3 protein is one row after TCRdb ran MiXCR on the 5' RACE reads. Of 250,000 to 300,000 distinct CDR3 sequences listed, roughly 8.6% are singletons. Turning to this clonotype: The target antigen is unknown.

These data were also filed under a second study, of yellow fever vaccine responses in identical twins.

The sequence was collected from a woman aged 18-35 years in good health. Sequencing input: CD8+ T cells sorted from blood. The chain joins TRBV27 to TRBJ2-1; D ambiguous. The CDR3 bases are TGTGCCAGCAGTTTATCATCGTACCATGAGCAGTTCTTC. Amino acids: CASSLSSYHEQFF.